This T cell receptor (beta chain) was sequenced in a study of T cells after yellow fever vaccination. TCRdb recomputed calls from the 5' RACE reads with MiXCR, one row per CDR3 protein. The sample carries 20,000 to 25,000 distinct CDR3 sequences, 4% to 6% recorded once. Study results and caveats: Only a small proportion of the clonotypes turned up in both the CD4 and the CD8 compartments, likely arising from convergent recombination.

V dropped 3 bases and J dropped 3; count of bases not matched to a gene: 3. Per the germline V gene, CDR1 is DFQATT and CDR2 is SNEGSKA (reference sequence). The CDR3 extends over 15 amino acids. Many counts were recorded for this clonotype. The TCR comes from a young man who received the YFV17D yellow fever vaccine. Sequenced here: PBMCs, either bulk or a sorted T-cell subset (CD4+, CD8+, memory, or dextramer-sorted; not recorded which), sampled 45 days after the first yellow fever vaccination. The chain has TRBV20-1 and TRBJ2-3; 13 positions match TRBD2. The CDR3 here is CSARGTSGATDTQYF. DNA of the CDR3: TGCAGTGCTAGGGGGACTAGCGGGGCAACAGATACGCAGTATTTT.